Below are 2 T cell receptor beta chains sequenced from a single sample in a study of neurological immune-mediated disorders. TCRdb re-derived calls from the 5' RACE reads in MiXCR, one entry per CDR3 protein. The sample shows about 46,000 distinct CDR3 sequences, 1.9% of them seen only once. Sequenced input: PBMCs. The receptors here all came from a middle-aged woman with multiple sclerosis.

This clonotype came up a few times. Likely a read error: the CDR3 ends without its conserved phenylalanine or tryptophan. Because the CDR3's place on the DNA is in doubt, the DNA is left out and the CDR3 is given as listed by TCRdb. The V and J genes are TRBV21-1 and TRBJ1-2; the table calls TRBD1, which could not be checked here. TRBV21-1 is a recognized pseudogene. Both ends counted, the CDR3 spans 15 residues. This chain's CDR3 is CASSKCPGLNYGYTN.

Many counts were recorded for this clonotype. The chain has TRBV20-1 and TRBJ2-7, with D possibly TRBD2 on 5 matching bases. This CDR3 has 13 residues. Trimming removed 4 bases at V and 0 bases at J, with 10 bases between. The germline V gene encodes CDR1 DFQATT and CDR2 SNEGSKA (reference sequence). In DNA form, the CDR3 reads TGCAGTGCTACCGAGGACTTCTCCTACGAGCAGTACTTC. Translated, it gives CSATEDFSYEQYF.